This T cell receptor beta chain was observed in a study of blood T cell repertoires in COVID-19. Overall study: The United States, Italy and Spain supplied acute and convalescent COVID-19 samples.

A single count supports this clone. V shed 5 bases, J shed 10 bases, and the junction held 10 bases outside the gene matches. The CDR3 consists of 13 residues. TCRdb's copy holds only in-frame clones and misses some; the assay was immunoSEQ multiplex PCR. The profile shows 150,000 to 200,000 clones, approximately 78% of them singletons. This receptor was identified in a human donor in a cohort sampled during active COVID-19. The genes are TRBV12-3 or TRBV12-4 and TRBJ1-2; 7 bases fit TRBD1. The sample consisted of peripheral blood. The CDR3 nucleotides read TGTGCCAGCAGTCTACAGGGGTCTACTGACTACACCTTC. Translating gives CASSLQGSTDYTF.